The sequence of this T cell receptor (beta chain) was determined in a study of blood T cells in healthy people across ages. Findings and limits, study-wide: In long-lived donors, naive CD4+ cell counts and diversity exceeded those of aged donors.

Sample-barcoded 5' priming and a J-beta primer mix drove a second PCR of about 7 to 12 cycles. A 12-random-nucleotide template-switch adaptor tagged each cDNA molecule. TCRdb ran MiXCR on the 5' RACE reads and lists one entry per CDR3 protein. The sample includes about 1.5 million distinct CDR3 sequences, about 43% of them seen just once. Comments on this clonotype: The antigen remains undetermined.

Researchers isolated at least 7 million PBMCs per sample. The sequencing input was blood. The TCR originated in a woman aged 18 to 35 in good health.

The CDR3 reads CACTGTGDGYGYTF. In DNA form, the CDR3 reads TGTGCCTGCACCGGGACAGGGGATGGGTATGGCTACACCTTC. The chain is built from TRBV7-9 and TRBJ1-2; 10 bases map to TRBD1. CDR1 is SEHNR and CDR2 is FQNEAQ in the germline V gene (reference sequence). Unmatched junction bases numbered 11, after V lost 11 bases and J lost 5 bases. The length of the CDR3 is 14 residues.